The clone carrying this TCR beta chain was seen a few times. The data were obtained in a study of blood T cell repertoires in COVID-19. About the study: Italy, Spain and the United States were the sources of the convalescent and acute COVID-19 samples.

Authors' methods: Counts of nucleated cells, estimated from reference gene primer amplification, were obtained. Generated by immunoSEQ multiplex PCR, the TCRdb table keeps only in-frame clones and is missing some. That table furnishes V, J and clone size, whereas the DNA furnished D and trimming. The sample includes nearly 350,000 clones, around four fifths of them seen just once. This CDR3 contains 15 residues. V shed 7 bases, J shed 9 bases, and the junction held 14 bases outside the gene matches. The V gene's germline CDR1 is LNHDA and CDR2 SQIVND (reference sequence). This TCR was recovered from a young man with active or convalescent COVID-19. Sequenced sample: peripheral blood. This chain uses TRBV19 with TRBJ2-1; 8 bases match TRBD1. The CDR3, as DNA: TGTGCCAGTAATCTAGACAGGGGAAATAACGGTGAGCAGTTCTTC. It codes for CASNLDRGNNGEQFF.